These 14 T cell receptor beta chains share one sample of origin, sequenced in a study of T cell changes during pregnancy in multiple sclerosis. The protocol was immunoSEQ multiplex PCR, while the TCRdb copy is restricted to in-frame clones and leaves out a portion. Of tens of thousands of clones in the sample, around 90% were seen once. Sequences were derived from peripheral blood, sampled in the first trimester of pregnancy. The source is a female donor in good health, enrolled as a control in a pregnancy study.

The chain has TRBV2 and TRBJ2-5; tentatively, D is TRBD1 (6 bases). This CDR3 has 13 residues. Germline CDR1 SNHLY, CDR2 FYNNEI. Between the trimmed V and J ends, which lost 5 bases and 5 bases, there was a span of 12 bases. CDR3 residues: CASSLQGWETQYF. DNA for the CDR3: TGTGCCAGCAGTCTACAGGGCTGGGAGACCCAGTACTTC.

V and J are TRBV28 and TRBJ2-7; 8 bases agree with TRBD2. CDR3 length equals 13 residues. The germline V gene encodes CDR1 MDHEN and CDR2 SYDVKM. V trimming: 8 bases; J trimming: 4 bases; junction bases outside the gene matches: 7. CDR3 bases: TGTGCCAGCGGACTAGCTTCACCTTACGAGCAGTACTTC. This encodes CASGLASPYEQYF. The full variable domain, with the rest looked up from reference TRBV28 and TRBJ2-7, is DVKVTQSSRYLVKRTGEKVFLECVQDMDHENMFWYRQDPGLGLRLIYFSYDVKMKEKGDIPEGYSVSREKKERFSLILESASTNQTSMYLCASGLASPYEQYFGPGTRLTVT.

The chain combines TRBV29-1 with TRBJ1-1; 7 nucleotides agree with TRBD1. Germline-derived CDR1 and CDR2 are SQVTM and ANQGSEA. There are 10 residues in the CDR3. CDR3 coding DNA: TGCGGGACAGAGAACACTGAAGCTTTCTTT. It translates to CGTENTEAFF.

The rearrangement links TRBV6-1 to TRBJ1-1; 9 bases are shared with TRBD1. J lost 0 bases, V lost 4 bases, and 9 bases had no gene match. Germline assignment: CDR1 MNHNS and CDR2 SASEGT. CDR3 length: 17 residues. In DNA, the CDR3 is TGTGCCAGCAGTGGTTGGACAGGGGCAAGGATGAACACTGAAGCTTTCTTT. It translates to CASSGWTGARMNTEAFF.

J is TRBJ2-1 and V is TRBV28, with a tentative D call TRBD1 (6 bases). CDR1 is MDHEN and CDR2 is SYDVKM in the germline V gene. Trimming removed 6 bases from V and 5 bases from J, with 17 bases in between. The CDR3 sequence is 15 residues long. The CDR3 here is CASSPTGHRNNEQFF. As DNA, the CDR3 is TGTGCCAGCAGCCCCACGGGACACCGAAACAATGAGCAGTTCTTC.

The chain links TRBV19 to TRBJ1-1; a possible D gene is TRBD1 (6 bases). Germline loops: CDR1 LNHDA, CDR2 SQIVND (reference sequence). V gave up 10 bases and J gave up 8 bases, with 11 bases separating them. The CDR3 runs 10 residues. The CDR3 sequence is CATKQGEAFF. The CDR3 DNA follows: TGTGCCACTAAACAGGGAGAAGCTTTCTTT.

This chain links TRBV19 with TRBJ2-3; D gene unclear. Germline-derived CDR1 and CDR2 are LNHDA and SQIVND (reference sequence). Trimming stripped 3 bases from V and 4 bases from J, with 17 bases between. The CDR3 loop spans 16 amino acids. CDR3 nucleotide sequence: TGTGCCAGTAGTATCCTTTATCAGGCTGGGTCAGATACGCAGTATTTT. The encoded protein is CASSILYQAGSDTQYF.

The gene calls are TRBV4-1 and TRBJ2-3; D not resolved. This CDR3 region has 16 residues. Trimming took off 1 base at V and 0 bases at J, with 11 bases between the two ends. The germline V gene has CDR1 MGHRA and CDR2 YSYEKL. The CDR3 sequence is CASSQVNLVSTDTQYF. CDR3 coding DNA: TGCGCCAGCAGCCAAGTGAATCTAGTCAGCACAGATACGCAGTATTTT.

This clone has more than one count but fewer than ten. The chain joins TRBV10-3 to TRBJ2-5; D is undetermined. CDR3 size: 13 residues. The germline gives CDR1 ENHRY, CDR2 SYGVKD. The V and J ends lost 4 bases and 5 bases respectively, with 11 bases between them. CDR3 amino acids: CAISVDSSETQYF. CDR3 nucleotide sequence: TGTGCCATCAGTGTTGATAGCTCGGAGACCCAGTACTTC.

The rearrangement joins TRBV18 to TRBJ1-4; 10 bases align to TRBD1. The CDR3 has 18 amino acids. The germline gives CDR1 KGHSH, CDR2 LQKENI. With 2 bases clipped from V and 0 bases from J, the junction kept 6 bases outside the gene matches. CDR3 sequence: CASSPYEGQGATNEKLFF. The CDR3 DNA reads as TGTGCCAGCTCACCATATGAAGGACAGGGGGCAACTAATGAAAAACTGTTTTTT.

For the CDR3, the DNA is TGTGCCATCAGTTCCCTGGCAGGGGTAGGAGGCTACAATGAGCAGTTCTTC. It yields the protein CAISSLAGVGGYNEQFF. This chain links TRBV10-3 with TRBJ2-1; D is possibly TRBD1 (6 bases). Germline CDR1 is ENHRY and CDR2 is SYGVKD. The V and J ends lost 5 bases and 3 bases respectively, with 20 bases between them. The CDR3 has 17 amino acids.

The V call is TRBV7-2, the J call TRBJ2-1, with D perhaps matching TRBD1 (5 bases). The CDR3 covers 17 residues. V lost 1 base to trimming and J lost 1 base, with 14 bases between them. CDR1 and CDR2 from the germline V gene are SGHTA and FQGNSA. The CDR3 protein is CASSLGVGRGSYNEQFF. CDR3 nucleotides: TGTGCCAGCAGCTTAGGGGTAGGAAGGGGTTCCTACAATGAGCAGTTCTTC.

The chain joins TRBV6-5 to TRBJ2-3; D possibly corresponds to TRBD1 (6 bases). Germline assignment: CDR1 MNHEY and CDR2 SVGAGI. This CDR3 is 15 amino acids long. V was shortened by 5 bases and J by 5 bases, with 17 bases between the two germline ends. CDR3 loop: CASSRQGLWGDTQYF. The CDR3 DNA reads as TGTGCCAGCAGTCGCCAGGGGCTATGGGGAGATACGCAGTATTTT.

The chain carries TRBV7-6 and TRBJ2-7; 10 positions agree with TRBD2. The CDR3 spans 14 residues. In germline, CDR1 is SGHVS, CDR2 FNYEAQ. V shed 2 bases, J shed 5 bases, and the junction held 3 bases outside the gene matches. Here the CDR3 DNA reads TGTGCCAGCAGCTTACCTAGCGGGGGTGACGAGCAGTACTTC. This gives the protein CASSLPSGGDEQYF.